This T cell receptor beta chain was found in a study of cytomegalovirus exposure and HLA in healthy donors. Study in general: When 350 to 500 donors were genotyped, just over 80% of them were found to fall in the Caucasian-associated ancestry cluster.

The PCR used 60 Vbeta and 13 Jbeta primers. Clones were sequenced by immunoSEQ multiplex PCR, and TCRdb holds only the in-frame ones, with some missing. This table holds approximately 170,000 clones, around 67% found once. Germline V gene sequence: CDR1 MDHEN, CDR2 SYDVKM. The CDR3 is 14 amino acids. Trimming pared 0 bases from V and 3 bases from J, leaving 8 bases between. Comments on this clone: Its antigen is still unknown.

Overall study findings and caveats: Later work showed greater clonal expansion in HLA-associated TCR beta chains than in equally common others. In vitro confirmation showed three CMV-associated chains to be CMV antigen specific. Near-uniform donor sequencing depth was presumed by presence/absence analyses.

The sequencing sample was made of PBMCs. This chain links TRBV28 with TRBJ2-5, with D unresolved. The sequence derives from a woman aged 25 to 39 in good health and CMV-seropositive. This chain's CDR3 is CASSLWWQKETQYF. The CDR3 nucleotides read TGTGCCAGCAGTTTATGGTGGCAGAAAGAGACCCAGTACTTC.